This TCR beta chain derives from a study of PD-1 blockade in classical Hodgkin lymphoma. All patients relapsed after autologous stem cell transplantation, and brentuximab vedotin exposure varied. General study points: Repertoire differences have undefined causes, possibly disease activity or prior therapy. Baseline diversity resembling that of newly diagnosed patients was seen in complete responders.

Comment on this clone: Antigen unknown.

Libraries were prepared by immunoSEQ multiplex PCR; TCRdb keeps only in-frame clonotypes and omits some of them. The sample carries almost 85,000 clones, about nine tenths recorded once. The CDR3 has 16 residues. Germline V lookup: CDR1 SQVTM, CDR2 ANQGSEA. The junction had 13 bases not matched to a gene; V was cut back by 4 bases and J by 4 bases. The TCR originated in a human donor with classical Hodgkin lymphoma. The rearrangement links TRBV29-1 to TRBJ2-7; 10 bases agree with TRBD2. Specimen: peripheral blood mononuclear cells (PBMCs), collected at baseline. CDR3 nucleotides: TGCAGCGTTGTAGGCGCACTAGCGGGATTATTGTACGAGCAGTACTTC. Its protein is CSVVGALAGLLYEQYF.